This T cell receptor (beta chain) emerged from a study of blood T cell repertoires in COVID-19. Whole-study context: Donors in the United States, Italy and Spain gave samples during acute or convalescent COVID-19. PBMCs, B-cell-depleted T cells, or T cells provided the cDNA or gDNA that made up the material.

This CDR3 comprises 17 residues. With 4 bases clipped from V and 3 bases from J, the junction kept 11 bases outside the gene matches. Germline values: CDR1 SGHKS, CDR2 YYEKEE (reference sequence). This clone appeared a single time. As originally analysed: Reference gene primer amplification in the assay estimated nucleated cell counts. Using immunoSEQ multiplex PCR, the repertoire was profiled, and TCRdb retains in-frame clones only, with some absent. D and trimming come from the DNA, and the V and J calls and clone size come from that table. This sample has roughly 260,000 clones, with approximately 86% found just once.

The chain is built from TRBV5-5 and TRBJ1-5; TRBD1 matches at 9 bases. The sequenced sample was peripheral blood. This clonotype was obtained from an elderly woman with active or convalescent COVID-19. CDR3 nucleotide sequence: TGTGCCAGCAGCCCCGAACCCGGGACAGGGTCCAATCAGCCCCAGCATTTT. Translating it yields CASSPEPGTGSNQPQHF. The full variable domain, in which reference TRBV5-5 and TRBJ1-5 provide the parts outside the CDR3, is DAGVTQSPTHLIKTRGQQVTLRCSPISGHKSVSWYQQVLGQGPQFIFQYYEKEERGRGNFPDRFSARQFPNYSSELNVNALLLGDSALYLCASSPEPGTGSNQPQHFGDGTRLSIL.